This T cell receptor beta chain came from a study of blood T cells in healthy people across ages. The CDR3 runs 15 residues. The V gene's germline CDR1 is DFQATT and CDR2 SNEGSKA (reference sequence). V was pared by 3 bases and J by 3 bases, with 15 bases between. The sample, approximately 10 milliliters of peripheral blood, was drawn from each donor. Through a sample-barcoded 5' primer and a J-beta primer mix, a second PCR was run for 7 to 11 cycles. A single record per CDR3 protein comes from TCRdb applying MiXCR to the 5' RACE reads. The sample has about 1.8 million distinct CDR3 sequences; 49% are singletons. This clonotype was seen a few times.

The source material was blood. The chain links TRBV20-1 to TRBJ2-1, with a weak D call TRBD2 (5 bases). The clonotype was recovered from a woman in her thirties or forties in good health. The CDR3 sequence is CSASPNTRVYNEQFF. DNA of the CDR3: TGCAGTGCTAGCCCGAACACTAGGGTCTACAATGAGCAGTTCTTC.